This record concerns one TCR beta chain sequence. This sample stems from a study of cytomegalovirus exposure and HLA in healthy donors. V lost 0 bases and J lost 1, with 9 bases in between. The length of the CDR3 is 15 residues. Germline CDR1 and CDR2: SGDLS and YYNGEE. Primers: 60 Vbeta forward and 13 Jbeta reverse. Profiled with immunoSEQ multiplex PCR; TCRdb holds only in-frame clones, not every one. The sample holds roughly 120,000 clones, about four fifths seen once. The sequenced sample was PBMCs. The chain uses TRBV9 and TRBJ2-3; possible D gene TRBD2, 6 bases. This TCR was sampled from a young man in good health and CMV-seropositive. The DNA for the CDR3 is TGTGCCAGCAGCGTAGAAATAGCGGGCACAGATACGCAGTATTTT. Protein sequence: CASSVEIAGTDTQYF.